A selection of T cell receptor beta chains follows, all from one sample in a study of prognosis after radiotherapy for stage I lung cancer. TCRdb analysed the multiplex PCR reads with MiXCR anew, one entry per CDR3 protein. There are approximately 31,000 distinct CDR3 sequences in the sample; 48% occur only once, and 16% lies in the top ten. Specimen: PBMCs, collected before or after stereotactic body radiation therapy (not recorded which). The source is a donor over 45 with non-small cell lung cancer. CDR3s include the opening cysteine and the closing phenylalanine or tryptophan. D genes are given only for firm matches. Clone size appears in some rows only: once, few, many, or a class for an expanded clone.

J gene: TRBJ2-3; clone size: -; D gene: -; V gene: TRBV5-4; CDR3 protein: CASSFSSDEDTQYF; CDR3 DNA: TGTGCCAGCAGCTTTTCTAGCGATGAAGATACGCAGTATTTT
J gene: TRBJ1-2; clone size: -; D gene: -; V gene: TRBV12-3/TRBV12-4; CDR3 protein: CASSFVVNSVPGGYTF; CDR3 DNA: TGTGCCAGCAGTTTCGTCGTCAACTCCGTTCCTGGTGGCTACACCTTC
J gene: TRBJ2-7; clone size: many; D gene: TRBD1; V gene: TRBV20-1; CDR3 protein: CSASPRDRVREQYF; CDR3 DNA: TGCAGTGCTAGTCCCCGGGACAGGGTACGCGAGCAGTACTTC
J gene: TRBJ2-1; clone size: -; D gene: -; V gene: TRBV5-1; CDR3 protein: CASSLSEGAYNEQFF; CDR3 DNA: TGCGCCAGCAGCTTGTCCGAAGGTGCCTACAATGAGCAGTTCTTC
J gene: TRBJ2-7; clone size: -; D gene: TRBD1; V gene: TRBV28; CDR3 protein: CASSQEFFGQGYEQYF; CDR3 DNA: TGTGCCAGCAGCCAAGAGTTTTTTGGACAGGGCTACGAGCAGTACTTC
J gene: TRBJ2-3; clone size: -; D gene: TRBD2; V gene: TRBV9; CDR3 protein: CASSSPSEREVRYTQYF; CDR3 DNA: TGTGCCAGCAGCTCCCCATCGGAGCGGGAGGTCCGGTATACGCAGTATTTT
J gene: TRBJ1-2; clone size: many; D gene: TRBD1; V gene: TRBV7-2; CDR3 protein: CASRPWDRGYGYTF; CDR3 DNA: TGTGCCAGCAGACCTTGGGACAGGGGATATGGCTACACCTTC
J gene: TRBJ2-3; clone size: -; D gene: TRBD2; V gene: TRBV7-9; CDR3 protein: CTSSLVGLATYTQYF; CDR3 DNA: TGTACCAGCAGCTTAGTAGGACTAGCCACATATACGCAGTATTTT
J gene: TRBJ2-7; clone size: many; D gene: TRBD2; V gene: TRBV19; CDR3 protein: CASSKLAGGFSYEQYF; CDR3 DNA: TGTGCCAGTAGTAAGTTAGCGGGAGGCTTTTCCTACGAGCAGTACTTC
J gene: TRBJ2-2; clone size: many; D gene: TRBD2; V gene: TRBV3-1; CDR3 protein: CASSRGLAWGTGELFF; CDR3 DNA: TGTGCCAGCAGCCGAGGACTAGCTTGGGGTACCGGGGAGCTGTTTTTT
J gene: TRBJ1-2; clone size: many; D gene: -; V gene: TRBV19; CDR3 protein: CASSTPPHFRDKNYGYTF; CDR3 DNA: TGTGCCAGTAGTACCCCGCCCCATTTCCGGGACAAGAACTATGGCTACACCTTC
J gene: TRBJ2-3; clone size: -; D gene: -; V gene: TRBV4-2; CDR3 protein: CASSQDRSTQYF; CDR3 DNA: TGTGCCAGCAGCCAAGATCGAAGTACGCAGTATTTT
J gene: TRBJ2-1; clone size: once; D gene: -; V gene: TRBV12-3/TRBV12-4; CDR3 protein: CASGREGWANEQFF; CDR3 DNA: TGTGCCAGCGGTCGAGAGGGATGGGCCAATGAGCAGTTCTTC
J gene: TRBJ1-6; clone size: -; D gene: -; V gene: TRBV2; CDR3 protein: CASSGPEPGEHYF; CDR3 DNA: TGTGCCAGCAGTGGTCCCGAGCCGGGCGAGCATTACTTT
J gene: TRBJ2-1; clone size: many; D gene: TRBD2; V gene: TRBV4-2; CDR3 protein: CASSQGLRLADEQFF; CDR3 DNA: TGTGCCAGCAGCCAGGGCTTACGGCTAGCGGATGAGCAGTTCTTC
J gene: TRBJ1-5; clone size: -; D gene: -; V gene: TRBV19; CDR3 protein: CASNIGGGHNQPQHF; CDR3 DNA: TGTGCCAGTAACATCGGGGGGGGGCACAATCAGCCCCAGCATTTT
J gene: TRBJ2-1; clone size: many; D gene: -; V gene: TRBV5-1; CDR3 protein: CASSSAFGGYNEQFF; CDR3 DNA: TGCGCCAGCAGCTCCGCCTTTGGGGGTTACAATGAGCAGTTCTTC
J gene: TRBJ2-3; clone size: many; D gene: TRBD1; V gene: TRBV3-1; CDR3 protein: CASSHGTGGNTQYF; CDR3 DNA: TGTGCCAGCAGCCACGGGACAGGGGGAAATACGCAGTATTTT
J gene: TRBJ2-7; clone size: -; D gene: TRBD2; V gene: TRBV20-1; CDR3 protein: CSAPTGTSGGAYEQYF; CDR3 DNA: TGCAGTGCTCCCACAGGGACTAGCGGGGGAGCCTACGAGCAGTACTTC
J gene: TRBJ2-5; clone size: many; D gene: TRBD1; V gene: TRBV24-1; CDR3 protein: CATSGLTGSRETQYF; CDR3 DNA: TGTGCCACCAGTGGGCTGACAGGGAGTCGGGAGACCCAGTACTTC
J gene: TRBJ2-6; clone size: -; D gene: TRBD1; V gene: TRBV12-3/TRBV12-4; CDR3 protein: CASSSNAGTVASGANFLTF; CDR3 DNA: TGTGCCAGCAGTTCAAATGCCGGGACAGTCGCCTCTGGGGCCAACTTCCTGACTTTC
J gene: TRBJ1-4; clone size: many; D gene: -; V gene: TRBV5-1; CDR3 protein: CASSLEPSALGNERLFF; CDR3 DNA: TGCGCCAGCAGCCTCGAACCATCGGCCCTGGGAAATGAAAGACTGTTTTTT
J gene: TRBJ2-1; clone size: many; D gene: -; V gene: TRBV19; CDR3 protein: CASSIEGTGHNEQFF; CDR3 DNA: TGTGCCAGTAGTATTGAGGGCACTGGCCACAATGAGCAGTTCTTC
J gene: TRBJ1-5; clone size: many; D gene: TRBD1; V gene: TRBV6-5; CDR3 protein: CASSYIGQGQPQHF; CDR3 DNA: TGTGCCAGCAGTTATATCGGACAGGGTCAGCCCCAGCATTTT
J gene: TRBJ1-6; clone size: -; D gene: -; V gene: TRBV19; CDR3 protein: CASRLNRDSYNSPLHF; CDR3 DNA: TGTGCCAGTAGGCTCAACAGGGACTCCTATAATTCACCCCTCCACTTT
J gene: TRBJ1-3; clone size: few; D gene: -; V gene: TRBV6-1; CDR3 protein: CASNGGGSGNTIYF; CDR3 DNA: TGTGCCAGCAACGGAGGGGGCTCTGGAAACACCATATATTTT
J gene: TRBJ2-7; clone size: -; D gene: -; V gene: TRBV2; CDR3 protein: CALNGQGKHEKYF; CDR3 DNA: TGTGCCCTCAACGGGCAGGGGAAACACGAGAAGTACTTC
J gene: TRBJ2-5; clone size: many; D gene: TRBD1; V gene: TRBV10-3; CDR3 protein: CAIRPSHGTGEETQYF; CDR3 DNA: TGTGCCATCAGACCAAGCCACGGGACAGGGGAAGAGACCCAGTACTTC
J gene: TRBJ1-6; clone size: medium-sized; D gene: TRBD1; V gene: TRBV20-1; CDR3 protein: CSARDPSSGTVNSPLHF; CDR3 DNA: TGCAGTGCTAGAGACCCCTCCTCCGGGACAGTAAATTCACCCCTCCACTTT
J gene: TRBJ1-6; clone size: medium-sized; D gene: -; V gene: TRBV20-1; CDR3 protein: CSARPRDKPYNSPLHF; CDR3 DNA: TGCAGTGCTAGACCCCGGGACAAACCTTATAATTCACCCCTCCACTTT
J gene: TRBJ2-7; clone size: -; D gene: -; V gene: TRBV5-1; CDR3 protein: CASSSLRGTHEQYF; CDR3 DNA: TGCGCCAGCAGTTCCTTGAGAGGGACACACGAGCAGTACTTC
J gene: TRBJ2-2; clone size: -; D gene: TRBD2; V gene: TRBV27; CDR3 protein: CASIPGRGAGNTGQLFF; CDR3 DNA: TGTGCCAGCATCCCGGGGCGGGGGGCGGGGAACACCGGGCAGCTGTTTTTT